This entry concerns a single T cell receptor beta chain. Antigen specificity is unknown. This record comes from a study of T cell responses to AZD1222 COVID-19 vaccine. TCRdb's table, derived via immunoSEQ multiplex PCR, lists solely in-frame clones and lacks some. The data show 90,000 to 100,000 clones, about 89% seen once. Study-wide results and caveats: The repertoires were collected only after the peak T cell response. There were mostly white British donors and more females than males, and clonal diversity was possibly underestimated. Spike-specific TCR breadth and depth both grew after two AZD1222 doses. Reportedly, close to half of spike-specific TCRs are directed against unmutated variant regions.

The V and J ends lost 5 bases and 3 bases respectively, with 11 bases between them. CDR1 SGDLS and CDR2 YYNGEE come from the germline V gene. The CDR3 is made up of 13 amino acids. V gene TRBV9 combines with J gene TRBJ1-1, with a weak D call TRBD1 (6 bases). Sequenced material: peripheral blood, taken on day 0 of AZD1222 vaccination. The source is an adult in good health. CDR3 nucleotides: TGTGCCAGCAGTAGGGGGGGAGACACTGAAGCTTTCTTT. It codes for CASSRGGDTEAFF.